These 7 T cell receptor beta chains came from one sample sequenced in a study of blood T cell repertoires in COVID-19. Clones were sequenced by immunoSEQ multiplex PCR, and TCRdb holds only the in-frame ones, with some missing. This table has 350,000 to 400,000 clones, roughly 90% appearing once. The sample was PBMCs or T cells enriched from blood (not recorded which). Receptors originate from a young woman with acute COVID-19.

This clone was recorded only once. The DNA of the CDR3 is TGCGCCAGCAGCCCAAACGGGGGTTCTAGGCTGGGGGAGACCCAGTACTTC. Protein product: CASSPNGGSRLGETQYF. The chain couples TRBV5-1 to TRBJ2-5; D is possibly TRBD2 (6 bases). The CDR3 contains 17 residues. The V end lost 4 bases, the J end lost 5 bases, and 24 bases lay between the germline ends. Germline CDR1 reads SGHRS; CDR2 reads YFSETQ.

This chain uses TRBV7-8 with TRBJ2-5; D unclear. The CDR3 consists of 15 residues. The germline V gene encodes CDR1 SGHVS and CDR2 FQNEAQ. The V gene lost 2 bases and the J gene lost 0 bases, with 10 bases spanning the gap. CDR3 residues: CASSLFPQNQETQYF. As DNA, the CDR3 is TGTGCCAGCAGCTTATTCCCCCAGAACCAAGAGACCCAGTACTTC.

The CDR3 sequence: CASSQGGPLGPQYF. CDR3 in DNA: TGCGCCAGCAGCCAAGGGGGGCCTTTGGGCCCGCAGTATTTT. The V call is TRBV4-3, the J call TRBJ2-3, with D possibly being TRBD1 (6 bases). V was cut by 1 base and J by 10 bases, with 15 bases left in between. Per the germline V gene, CDR1 is LGHNA and CDR2 is YSLEER. The CDR3 extends over 14 amino acids.

V gene TRBV19 combines with J gene TRBJ1-2; D perhaps matches TRBD1 (5 bases). The CDR3 has 13 amino acids. The V end lost 5 bases, the J end lost 2 bases, and 9 bases lay between the germline ends. Germline V CDR1 and CDR2: LNHDA, SQIVND (reference sequence). The CDR3: CASSVAGNYGYTF. The DNA of the CDR3 is TGTGCCAGTAGTGTCGCAGGGAACTATGGCTACACCTTC.

The chain recombines TRBV7-8 with TRBJ2-7; 9 bases line up with TRBD2. The V gene's germline CDR1 is SGHVS and CDR2 FQNEAQ. J lost 3 bases, V lost 4 bases, and 4 bases had no gene match. This CDR3 has 14 amino acids. CDR3 nucleotides: TGTGCCAGCAGCTCGCGGGGGGGACTCTACGAGCAGTACTTC. Encoded protein: CASSSRGGLYEQYF. Full variable domain (outside the CDR3, taken from reference TRBV7-8 and TRBJ2-7): GAGVSQSPRYKVAKRGQDVALRCDPISGHVSLFWYQQALGQGPEFLTYFQNEAQLDKSGLPSDRFFAERPEGSVSTLKIQRTQQEDSAVYLCASSSRGGLYEQYFGPGTRLTVT.

The CDR3 region has the DNA TGTGCCAGCAGTTACGGAGGGGTCTCACCCCTCCACTTT. Its translation is CASSYGGVSPLHF. This sequence joins TRBV6-5 and TRBJ1-6; possibly TRBD1 for D (5 bases). The CDR3 sequence is 13 residues long. CDR1 is MNHEY, CDR2 SVGAGI, per germline. V was trimmed by 2 bases and J by 10 bases, leaving 9 bases between them.

This chain uses TRBV6-6 with TRBJ1-1; D perhaps matches TRBD1 (6 bases). This CDR3 is built from 16 residues. The V end was cut by 8 bases, the J end by 4 bases, with 23 bases between. Looked up from germline, CDR1 is MNHNY and CDR2 is SVGAGI (reference sequence). The CDR3 DNA reads as TGTGCCAGCCGGATCGACGGGGGGGCAGGTGGCACTGAAGCTTTCTTT. It specifies CASRIDGGAGGTEAFF.